The text below deals with one T cell receptor (beta chain). Its antigen remains unidentified. Deletions cut 0 bases from V and 4 bases from J, with 6 bases between. The CDR3 length is 13 residues. Germline CDR1 and CDR2: SGHVS and FQNEAQ. This sample is part of a study of cytomegalovirus exposure and HLA in healthy donors. General study findings and limits: The authors enumerated over 150 TCR beta chains as linked to cytomegalovirus.

It was with 60 Vbeta and 13 Jbeta primers that the PCR ran. Original processing notes: The count from a later analysis was 70 million to 85 million unique TCR beta chains, about 10 million of them shared. Produced via immunoSEQ multiplex PCR; TCRdb's table is partial and in-frame only. V and J calls and clone size are as listed in that table; D and trimming were resolved from the DNA. The sample yields tens of thousands of clones, around 80% seen once. The chain carries TRBV7-8 and TRBJ1-1; D unclear. Sequencing was performed on PBMCs. This TCR was sampled from a man in his fifties or sixties in good health and CMV-seropositive. The chain's CDR3 is CASSLAEGTEAFF. The CDR3 DNA reads as TGTGCCAGCAGCTTAGCGGAGGGCACTGAAGCTTTCTTT.